The 8 T cell receptor beta chains below come from one sample, sequenced in a study of early T cells in non-severe SARS-CoV-2 infection. Each CDR3 protein gets one entry after TCRdb re-called the 5' RACE reads with MiXCR. The sample has tens of thousands of distinct CDR3 sequences, just over 20% seen once. This specimen consisted of whole blood, obtained at baseline. The receptors originated from an adult who was a healthcare worker with PCR-confirmed SARS-CoV-2 infection or an uninfected control (not recorded which).

The chain employs TRBV4-1 and TRBJ1-1; TRBD1 matches 9 bases. The trim removed 4 bases at V and 4 bases at J, leaving 4 bases unmatched. Per germline, CDR1 MGHRA and CDR2 YSYEKL. The CDR3 sequence is 14 residues long. The CDR3 region is CASSPQGAGTEAFF. DNA for the CDR3: TGCGCCAGCAGCCCACAGGGGGCAGGCACTGAAGCTTTCTTT.

This clonotype appeared a few times. This chain joins TRBV29-1 and TRBJ2-5; 10 positions match TRBD1. The CDR3 covers 13 residues. The J segment lost 7 bases and the V segment lost 7 bases, leaving 9 bases of the junction unmatched. Germline loops: CDR1 SQVTM, CDR2 ANQGSEA. In DNA, the CDR3 is TGCAGCGCTGGGACAGGGGCGAAAGGGACCCAGTACTTC. As protein: CSAGTGAKGTQYF.

The rearrangement uses TRBV9 and TRBJ1-2; TRBD1 matches at 7 bases. Trimming at V came to 3 bases and at J to 3 bases, leaving 11 bases not matched to a gene. This CDR3 has 16 amino acids. CDR1 and CDR2 (germline): SGDLS, YYNGEE. The chain's CDR3 is CASSAVGTANYYGYTF. The CDR3 DNA reads as TGTGCCAGCAGCGCTGTAGGGACAGCGAACTACTATGGCTACACCTTC. Using reference TRBV9 and TRBJ1-2 for the parts outside the CDR3, the full variable domain is DSGVTQTPKHLITATGQRVTLRCSPRSGDLSVYWYQQSLDQGLQFLIQYYNGEERAKGNILERFSAQQFPDLHSELNLSSLELGDSALYFCASSAVGTANYYGYTFGSGTRLTVV.

This clonotype came up a few times. The chain uses TRBV29-1 and TRBJ1-1; D is undetermined. CDR1 and CDR2 (germline): SQVTM, ANQGSEA. The CDR3 is 12 amino acids. V was shortened by 4 bases and J by 6 bases, with 12 bases between the two germline ends. CDR3 nucleotide sequence: TGCAGCGTTGTACATTACCAACCTGAAGCTTTCTTT. Translation: CSVVHYQPEAFF.

This clonotype was recorded a few times. The chain employs TRBV25-1 and TRBJ1-2, with a weak D call TRBD1 (5 bases). Germline CDR1 is MGHDK and CDR2 is SYGVNS. This CDR3 contains 12 residues. V lost 6 bases and J lost 7, with 12 bases in between. In DNA, the CDR3 is TGTGCCAGCAGCGTAAGGGGTCGTGGCTACACCTTC. Protein: CASSVRGRGYTF.

This sequence joins TRBV27 and TRBJ2-1; TRBD2 matches at 10 bases. The CDR3 loop spans 16 amino acids. Germline CDR1 and CDR2: MNHEY and SMNVEV (reference sequence). V gave up 5 bases and J gave up 0 bases; unmatched junction bases: 4. CDR3 region: CASSIAGGSSYNEQFF. As DNA, the CDR3 is TGTGCCAGCAGTATAGCGGGGGGAAGCTCCTACAATGAGCAGTTCTTC.

V usage is TRBV27 and J usage is TRBJ1-6; 9 bases map to TRBD1. The V gene's germline CDR1 is MNHEY and CDR2 SMNVEV (reference sequence). V shed 7 bases and J 10 bases; nucleotides not matched to a gene: 5. The CDR3 covers 13 residues. CDR3 nucleotides: TGTGCCAGCACCCAGACAGGGGGATCACCCCTCCACTTT. Its protein is CASTQTGGSPLHF.

CDR3 sequence: CASSRSVQKLFF. CDR3 DNA: TGTGCCAGCAGCAGATCAGTGCAAAAACTGTTTTTT. The V and J genes are TRBV3-1 and TRBJ1-4; D remains unclear. The ends were cut back, 5 bases at V and 9 bases at J, with 10 bases in the middle. There are 12 residues in the CDR3. From germline, CDR1 is LGHDT and CDR2 YNNKEL (reference sequence).